The sequence of this T cell receptor (beta chain) was determined in a study of CD8+CD57+ T cells in acquired aplastic anemia. Study at large: Mean DNA quantity obtained from sorted CD4+ and CD8+ cells was about 3.2 ug.

Study-level points and caveats: Any difference that existed in CD8+ Simpson's diversity between patients and controls was not significant. Shared by patients and controls, around 27 CD8+ CDR3s were abundant in patients.

In the case of this clonotype: Its antigen remains unknown.

Germline V gives CDR1 KGHDR, CDR2 SFDVKD. Germline trimming cut 1 base from V and 5 bases from J; bases unmatched to any gene: 7. This CDR3 has 16 amino acids. Genomic DNA, the template, was used for profiling of the TCR beta VDJ and CDR3. TCRdb redid the calling of the reads with MiXCR, one entry per CDR3 protein. This table holds about 120,000 distinct CDR3 sequences, 40% found once. Whoever was chosen for sequencing had shown CD8+CD57+ cell expansion by flow cytometry. Sampling of blood occurred while the patients had still received no therapy. J is TRBJ2-1 and V is TRBV24-1; TRBD1 aligns across 7 bases. The specimen was sorted CD4+, CD8+, or CD8+CD57+ T cells (not recorded which) from PBMCs. The source is a human donor with aplastic anemia. The CDR3 reads CATSDLSGGLDNEQFF. CDR3 nucleotide sequence: TGTGCCACCAGTGATTTATCAGGGGGTTTGGACAATGAGCAGTTCTTC.